This T cell receptor beta chain was found in a study of graft-versus-host responses after intestinal transplantation. The CDR3 is made up of 14 amino acids. Looked up from germline, CDR1 is SGHKS and CDR2 is YYEKEE (reference sequence). The V and J ends lost 3 bases and 6 bases respectively, with 12 bases between them. With respect to this clone: Its antigen is undetermined.

Only in-frame clones appear in the TCRdb table, and some are missing; sequencing was by immunoSEQ multiplex PCR. Among around 90,000 clones listed, 94% were seen once. This receptor was taken from a human donor who was the organ donor for an intestinal transplant. V and J are TRBV5-5 and TRBJ1-4; D call uncertain. The starting material was unstimulated CD4+ T cells sorted from spleen or lymph node cells, obtained before transplant. The DNA for the CDR3 is TGTGCCAGCAGCTGGGTAACTGGATATGAAAAACTGTTTTTT. As protein: CASSWVTGYEKLFF. The full variable domain, in which reference TRBV5-5 and TRBJ1-4 provide the parts outside the CDR3, is DAGVTQSPTHLIKTRGQQVTLRCSPISGHKSVSWYQQVLGQGPQFIFQYYEKEERGRGNFPDRFSARQFPNYSSELNVNALLLGDSALYLCASSWVTGYEKLFFGSGTQLSVL.